This TCR beta chain was captured in a study of shared clonotypes between healthy human individuals. Study summary: Donors were a couple of women and a few men aged 18 to 49.

The study ran the assay at deep level. As handled by the study authors: ImmunoSEQ sequences covered only the junction and lacked quality scores; filtering therefore differed. Sequencing used immunoSEQ multiplex PCR; TCRdb keeps in-frame clones, though not all of them. V and J calls and clone size come straight from that table; D and trimming were deduced from the DNA. Of 950,000 to 1,100,000 clones in the sample, about three quarters were seen once. Broader study findings: Non-shared clonotypes had lower generation probabilities than clonotypes shared by all four sorted-subset donors.

CDR1 and CDR2 from the germline V gene are LGHNA and YNFKEQ. The J segment lost 5 bases and the V segment lost 4 bases, leaving 5 bases of the junction unmatched. The CDR3 has 16 amino acids. This clone was seen just once. Its antigen remains unknown. The sequence was obtained from a man aged 18 to 30 in good health. The sample comprised memory CD4+ T cells sorted from blood. Subset of the sample: CD45RA-negative fraction. The gene calls are TRBV4-2 and TRBJ2-2; TRBD2 matches at 12 bases. The CDR3 spells CASSLRLAGATGELFF. CDR3 DNA: TGTGCCAGCAGCCTTCGACTAGCGGGGGCGACCGGGGAGCTGTTTTTT.